The source of this T cell receptor beta chain is a study of T cells in Graves' hyperthyroidism and ophthalmopathy. This sample holds PBMCs from approximately 10 ml fresh peripheral blood. General study points: Most clonotypes expanded in thyroid above 0.001 were likewise present in blood. It was a median approximately 7.1 months before onset that the model predicted ophthalmopathy.

This clonotype was picked up many times. Its specificity is unknown. TCR beta CDR3 regions were amplified from RNA transcripts. The TCR CDR3 was amplified in a first-round RT-PCR using the HTBI primer set. TCRdb passed the multiplex PCR reads through MiXCR, listing each CDR3 protein once. The sample lists 350,000 to 400,000 distinct CDR3 sequences; approximately 15% were seen once. Between the trimmed V and J ends, which lost 1 base and 5 bases, there was a span of 8 bases. Germline V CDR1 and CDR2: SGHAT, FQNNGV. CDR3 length: 14 residues. This TCR was recovered from a woman aged 55-69 years with Graves' hyperthyroidism. The chain combines TRBV11-2 with TRBJ2-2; D gene ambiguous. The sample comprised blood. Here the CDR3 reads CASSLGLETGELFF. DNA of the CDR3: TGTGCCAGCAGCTTAGGGCTGGAGACCGGGGAGCTGTTTTTT.